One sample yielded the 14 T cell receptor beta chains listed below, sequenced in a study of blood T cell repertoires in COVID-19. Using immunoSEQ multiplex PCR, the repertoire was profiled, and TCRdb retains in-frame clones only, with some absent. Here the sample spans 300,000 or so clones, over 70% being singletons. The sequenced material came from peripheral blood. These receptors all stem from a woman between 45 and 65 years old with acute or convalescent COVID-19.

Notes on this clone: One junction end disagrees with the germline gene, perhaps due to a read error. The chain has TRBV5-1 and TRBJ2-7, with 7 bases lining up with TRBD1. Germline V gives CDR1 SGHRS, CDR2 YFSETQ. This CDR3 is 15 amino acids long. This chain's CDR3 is CASGFRQGPTYEQYF. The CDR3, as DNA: TGCGCCAGCGGCTTTCGACAGGGCCCTACCTACGAGCAGTACTTC.

The CDR3 sequence is CAWSVSSNEKLFF. The DNA of the CDR3 is TGTGCCTGGAGTGTAAGCTCTAATGAAAAACTGTTTTTT. The V call is TRBV30, the J call TRBJ1-4; no clear D. The CDR3 totals 13 residues. The germline CDR1 and CDR2 sequences are GTSNPN and SVGIG (reference sequence). V gave up 0 bases and J gave up 3 bases, with 5 bases separating them.

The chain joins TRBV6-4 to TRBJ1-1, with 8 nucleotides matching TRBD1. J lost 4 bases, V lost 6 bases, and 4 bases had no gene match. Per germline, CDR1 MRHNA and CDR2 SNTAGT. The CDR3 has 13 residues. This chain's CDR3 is CASSRTGTTEAFF. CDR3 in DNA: TGTGCCAGCAGCCGGACAGGGACCACTGAAGCTTTCTTT.

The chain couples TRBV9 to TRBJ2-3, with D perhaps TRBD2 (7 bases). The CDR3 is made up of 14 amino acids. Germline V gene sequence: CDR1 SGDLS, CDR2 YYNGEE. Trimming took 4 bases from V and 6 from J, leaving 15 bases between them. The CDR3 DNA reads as TGTGCCAGCAGCCTCAGAGGGGGGGAGGATACGCAGTATTTT. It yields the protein CASSLRGGEDTQYF.

CDR3 bases: TGTGCCAGCTCCCGGGACAGGGGACAGCCCCAGCATTTT. Amino acid sequence: CASSRDRGQPQHF. The genes are TRBV12-3 or TRBV12-4 and TRBJ1-5, with TRBD1 matching over 10 bases. This CDR3 has 13 residues. V trimming: 8 bases; J trimming: 7 bases; junction bases outside the gene matches: 5.

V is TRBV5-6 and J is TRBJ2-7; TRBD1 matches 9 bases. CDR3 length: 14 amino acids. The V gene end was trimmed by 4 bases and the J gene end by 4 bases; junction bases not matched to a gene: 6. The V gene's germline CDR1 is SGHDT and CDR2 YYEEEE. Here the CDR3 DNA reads TGTGCCAGCAGCGGACAGGGGACGGGTTACGAGCAGTACTTC. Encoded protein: CASSGQGTGYEQYF.

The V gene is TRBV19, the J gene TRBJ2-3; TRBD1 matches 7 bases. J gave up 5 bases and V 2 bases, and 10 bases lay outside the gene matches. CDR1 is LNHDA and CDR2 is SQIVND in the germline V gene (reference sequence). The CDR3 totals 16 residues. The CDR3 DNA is TGTGCCAGTAGTATAATGAAGGGGGCTGTAGGAGATACGCAGTATTTT. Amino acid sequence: CASSIMKGAVGDTQYF.

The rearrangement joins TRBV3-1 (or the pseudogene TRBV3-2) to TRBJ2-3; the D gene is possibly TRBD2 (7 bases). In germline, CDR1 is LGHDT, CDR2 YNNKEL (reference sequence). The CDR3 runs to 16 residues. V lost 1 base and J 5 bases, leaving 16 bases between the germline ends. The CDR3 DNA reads TGTGCCAGCAGCCAAGGTGGGGGGGCCAAGGGAGATACGCAGTATTTT. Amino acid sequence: CASSQGGGAKGDTQYF.

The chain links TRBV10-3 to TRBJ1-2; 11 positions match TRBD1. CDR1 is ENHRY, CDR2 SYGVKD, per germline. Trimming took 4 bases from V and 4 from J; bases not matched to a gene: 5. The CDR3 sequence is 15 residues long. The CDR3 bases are TGTGCCATCAGTGGTGGGACAGGGGGTGGCTATGGCTACACCTTC. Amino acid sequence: CAISGGTGGGYGYTF.

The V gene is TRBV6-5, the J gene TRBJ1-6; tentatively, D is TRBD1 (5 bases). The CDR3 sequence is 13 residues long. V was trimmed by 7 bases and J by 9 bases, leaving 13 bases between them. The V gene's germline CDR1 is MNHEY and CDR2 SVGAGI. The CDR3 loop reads CASTGVGGSPLHF. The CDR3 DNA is TGTGCCAGCACCGGGGTGGGGGGTTCACCCCTCCACTTT.

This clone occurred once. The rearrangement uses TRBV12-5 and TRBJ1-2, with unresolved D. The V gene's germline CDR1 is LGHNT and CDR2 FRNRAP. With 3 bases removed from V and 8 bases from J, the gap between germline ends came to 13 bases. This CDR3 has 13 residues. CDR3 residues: CASGFSGGPGYTF. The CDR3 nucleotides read TGTGCTAGTGGTTTTTCTGGCGGGCCAGGCTACACCTTC.

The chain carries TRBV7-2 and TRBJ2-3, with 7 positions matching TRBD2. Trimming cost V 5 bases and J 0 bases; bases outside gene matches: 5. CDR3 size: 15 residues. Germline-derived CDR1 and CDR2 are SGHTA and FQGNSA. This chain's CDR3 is CASSPVGGSTDTQYF. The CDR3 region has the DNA TGTGCCAGCAGCCCCGTCGGGGGGAGCACAGATACGCAGTATTTT.

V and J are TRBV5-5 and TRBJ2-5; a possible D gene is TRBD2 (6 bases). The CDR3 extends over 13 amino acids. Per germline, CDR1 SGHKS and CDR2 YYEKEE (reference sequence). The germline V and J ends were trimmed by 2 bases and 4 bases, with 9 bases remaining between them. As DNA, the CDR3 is TGTGCCAGCAGCTTTTCGGGAGCAGAGACCCAGTACTTC. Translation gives CASSFSGAETQYF.

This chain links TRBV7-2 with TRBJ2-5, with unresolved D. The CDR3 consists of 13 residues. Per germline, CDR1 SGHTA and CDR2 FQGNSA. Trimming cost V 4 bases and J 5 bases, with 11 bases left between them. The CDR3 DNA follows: TGTGCCAGCAGCTCCAGTGGAGCGGAGACCCAGTACTTC. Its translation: CASSSSGAETQYF.